This is a list of T cell receptor beta chains from one sample in a study of PD-L1 blockade in urothelial cancer. The protocol was immunoSEQ multiplex PCR, while the TCRdb copy is restricted to in-frame clones and leaves out a portion. The repertoire includes roughly 24,000 clones, about 88% of them detected once, and approximately 31% sits in the top ten. The input for sequencing was PBMCs, taken around atezolizumab (anti-PD-L1) treatment. These receptors originate from a man between 60 and 70 years old with urothelial cancer. The CDR3 runs from the conserved cysteine through the conserved F or W. Fields, in order: V gene, J gene, D gene, clone size, CDR3 DNA, CDR3 protein. D genes are given only for firm matches. Clone size, where shown, is once, few, many, or a class for clones that have expanded.

v_call: TRBV5-8; j_call: TRBJ2-1; d_call: -; clone_size: -; cdr3_nt: TGTGCCAGCAGCTTGGCGGGAGTGTCCTACAATGAGCAGTTCTTC; cdr3_aa: CASSLAGVSYNEQFF
v_call: TRBV5-4; j_call: TRBJ2-7; d_call: TRBD2; clone_size: once; cdr3_nt: TGTGCCAGCCGCCAAAGCGGGGGGCAACTATACTACGAGCAGTACTTC; cdr3_aa: CASRQSGGQLYYEQYF
v_call: TRBV2; j_call: TRBJ2-1; d_call: -; clone_size: -; cdr3_nt: TGTGCCAGCAGTGGACGGGGAAGCTCCTACAATGAGCAGTTCTTC; cdr3_aa: CASSGRGSSYNEQFF
v_call: TRBV12-5; j_call: TRBJ2-5; d_call: TRBD1; clone_size: -; cdr3_nt: TGTGCTAGTGGTCCCGACAGGGTGGAGACCCAGTACTTC; cdr3_aa: CASGPDRVETQYF
v_call: TRBV7-2; j_call: TRBJ2-5; d_call: -; clone_size: -; cdr3_nt: TGTGCCAGCAGCTTAGGTGTCGGGAGAACACAAGAGACCCAGTACTTC; cdr3_aa: CASSLGVGRTQETQYF
v_call: TRBV5-4; j_call: TRBJ2-3; d_call: TRBD2; clone_size: -; cdr3_nt: TGTGCCAGCGGGATAGCGGGAGGACGCACAGATACGCAGTATTTT; cdr3_aa: CASGIAGGRTDTQYF
v_call: TRBV11-3; j_call: TRBJ2-2; d_call: TRBD2; clone_size: -; cdr3_nt: TGTGCCAGCAGCCCAGGGACTAGCGTGAGCACCGGGGAGCTGTTTTTT; cdr3_aa: CASSPGTSVSTGELFF
v_call: TRBV19; j_call: TRBJ1-4; d_call: -; clone_size: -; cdr3_nt: TGTGCCAGTAGTATAGCCCGGGCCGGGAGGGAAAAACTGTTTTTT; cdr3_aa: CASSIARAGREKLFF
v_call: TRBV4-2; j_call: TRBJ2-1; d_call: -; clone_size: -; cdr3_nt: TGTGCCAGCAGCCAAGTGGGGACAATCCAGTTCTTC; cdr3_aa: CASSQVGTIQFF
v_call: TRBV6-5; j_call: TRBJ2-7; d_call: TRBD2; clone_size: -; cdr3_nt: TGTGCCAGCAGTTACTCCGGGACTAGCGGAGGAGAGCAGTACTTC; cdr3_aa: CASSYSGTSGGEQYF
v_call: TRBV7-9; j_call: TRBJ2-3; d_call: TRBD1; clone_size: -; cdr3_nt: TGTGCCAGCAGCTTAGTGGGGACAGCAGATACGCAGTATTTT; cdr3_aa: CASSLVGTADTQYF
v_call: TRBV30; j_call: TRBJ2-7; d_call: -; clone_size: -; cdr3_nt: TGTGCCTGGAGTGTAGCGCGAGAGCAGTACTTC; cdr3_aa: CAWSVAREQYF
v_call: TRBV7-3; j_call: TRBJ1-2; d_call: -; clone_size: -; cdr3_nt: TGTGCCAGCAGCTTAACTCGGGAGGCCTATGGCTACACCTTC; cdr3_aa: CASSLTREAYGYTF
v_call: TRBV19; j_call: TRBJ2-7; d_call: TRBD1; clone_size: -; cdr3_nt: TGTGCCAGTAGTGCCCATAGGACAGGGGGCGAGCAGTACTTC; cdr3_aa: CASSAHRTGGEQYF
v_call: TRBV7-7; j_call: TRBJ2-7; d_call: TRBD1; clone_size: once; cdr3_nt: TGTGCTAGCAGCTTAGCCTGGGGACAGCAGTACGAGCAGTACTTC; cdr3_aa: CASSLAWGQQYEQYF
v_call: TRBV7-8; j_call: TRBJ2-3; d_call: -; clone_size: -; cdr3_nt: TGTGCCAGCAGCTTAGTTGGACAGACCACAGATACGCAGTATTTT; cdr3_aa: CASSLVGQTTDTQYF
v_call: TRBV2; j_call: TRBJ1-1; d_call: -; clone_size: -; cdr3_nt: TGTGCCAGCAGTGAAAGGGGAGGACGAACTGAAGCTTTCTTT; cdr3_aa: CASSERGGRTEAFF
v_call: TRBV7-8; j_call: TRBJ2-5; d_call: TRBD2; clone_size: -; cdr3_nt: TGTGCCAGCAGCTCCCGGGCGGGAGAGTATGGAGAGACCCAGTACTTC; cdr3_aa: CASSSRAGEYGETQYF
v_call: TRBV6-6; j_call: TRBJ2-5; d_call: TRBD2; clone_size: -; cdr3_nt: TGTGCCAGCAGCAGCGGGAGGGCAGGGGGAGAGACCCAGTACTTC; cdr3_aa: CASSSGRAGGETQYF
v_call: TRBV7-9; j_call: TRBJ2-7; d_call: -; clone_size: -; cdr3_nt: TGTGCCAGCAGCTTTAGAGAAAGCTCCTACGAGCAGTACTTC; cdr3_aa: CASSFRESSYEQYF
v_call: TRBV19; j_call: TRBJ1-2; d_call: -; clone_size: -; cdr3_nt: TGTGCCAGTATCGCTAGGGAGAGGGCTGGAGGAACCTATGGCTACACCTTC; cdr3_aa: CASIARERAGGTYGYTF
v_call: TRBV5-4; j_call: TRBJ2-1; d_call: -; clone_size: -; cdr3_nt: TGTGCCAGCAGCTTGATAGCACGGGATGAGCAGTTCTTC; cdr3_aa: CASSLIARDEQFF
v_call: TRBV19; j_call: TRBJ1-2; d_call: TRBD1; clone_size: -; cdr3_nt: TGTGCAGGAAAACGGACAGGGGTAGTGCATGGCTACACCTTC; cdr3_aa: CAGKRTGVVHGYTF
v_call: TRBV14; j_call: TRBJ1-5; d_call: -; clone_size: once; cdr3_nt: TGTGCCAGCAGCCAAGATCTTGAGGGGCCCCAGCATTTT; cdr3_aa: CASSQDLEGPQHF
v_call: TRBV29-1; j_call: TRBJ2-1; d_call: -; clone_size: -; cdr3_nt: TGCAGCGGGGGACTTTACAATGAGCAGTTCTTC; cdr3_aa: CSGGLYNEQFF
v_call: TRBV12-5; j_call: TRBJ1-1; d_call: TRBD1; clone_size: -; cdr3_nt: TGTGCTAGTGGTTCTTACAGGGGCCACCTCTCTTTTGGGATGAACACTGAAGCTTTCTTT; cdr3_aa: CASGSYRGHLSFGMNTEAFF
v_call: TRBV19; j_call: TRBJ2-2; d_call: -; clone_size: -; cdr3_nt: TGTGCCAGTAATAGGGGGACGGGGACCGGGGAGCTGTTTTTT; cdr3_aa: CASNRGTGTGELFF
v_call: TRBV9; j_call: TRBJ2-7; d_call: -; clone_size: -; cdr3_nt: TGTGCCAGCAGCGTAAGTTCCACGGCCTACGAGCAGTACTTC; cdr3_aa: CASSVSSTAYEQYF